Following are 2 T cell receptor beta chains from one sample sequenced in a study of blood T cell repertoires in COVID-19. Clones were read by immunoSEQ multiplex PCR, and TCRdb kept only the in-frame ones, dropping some. The sample lists fewer than 250,000 clones, approximately 85% occurring once. The material sequenced was PBMCs or T cells enriched from blood (not recorded which). These receptor sequences come from a woman aged 45-65 years with acute COVID-19.

This clone was seen a few times. The rearrangement links TRBV27 to TRBJ2-3; possible D gene TRBD1, 6 bases. Germline CDR1 MNHEY, CDR2 SMNVEV (reference sequence). This CDR3 comprises 15 residues. The V and J ends lost 3 bases and 6 bases respectively, with 16 bases between them. The CDR3 loop reads CASSFIRAGADTQYF. Written as DNA, the CDR3 is TGTGCCAGCAGTTTTATCAGGGCAGGGGCTGATACGCAGTATTTT.

V usage is TRBV18 and J usage is TRBJ1-6, with TRBD1 identical over 9 bases. J gave up 8 bases and V 6 bases, and 5 bases lay outside the gene matches. The CDR3 is made up of 14 amino acids. Germline lookup yields CDR1 KGHSH and CDR2 LQKENI. CDR3 protein: CASSWGQGDSPLHF. The CDR3 bases are TGTGCCAGCTCGTGGGGACAGGGAGATTCACCCCTCCACTTT.